The entry below gives a single T cell receptor beta chain sequence along with its context. The antigen is unknown. These data belong to a study of immune evolution from preneoplasia to lung adenocarcinoma. The wider study: HLA loss of heterozygosity: around 6.5% AIS, roughly 15% MIA, over 25% ADC, none AAH.

Nucleic acids came from premalignant or tumor cells enriched by macro-dissection. Here immunoSEQ multiplex PCR was the method, and the copy in TCRdb shows in-frame clones only, minus some. The table includes around 4,100 clones, roughly 86% detected once. Germline-derived CDR1 and CDR2 are DFQATT and SNEGSKA (reference sequence). The length of the CDR3 is 11 residues. The study, taken as a whole, reports: Normal lung had the highest top T cell clone frequencies. Later-stage lesions seemingly showed higher T cell density and diversity than normal lung.

Sequencing was carried out using FFPE minimally invasive lung adenocarcinoma tissue. The sequence was collected from an older donor with lung adenocarcinoma. This sequence joins TRBV20-1 and TRBJ1-1; no firm D call. The CDR3 DNA follows: TGCAGCGAACGGGAGAACACTGAAGCTTTCTTT. Translated, it gives CSERENTEAFF.